This TCR beta chain was captured by sequencing in a study of radiation and T cells in renal cell carcinoma. Study-level information: Nephrectomy followed 15 Gy stereotactic body radiation by 4 weeks. General study results and limits: From baseline, blood top tumor clonotypes peaked at 2 weeks post-radiation.

Libraries were prepared by immunoSEQ multiplex PCR; TCRdb keeps only in-frame clonotypes and omits some of them. The repertoire holds 87,000 or so clones, with approximately 86% as singletons. Note on this clone: Its antigen is still unknown.

Time point meaning: baseline pretreatment blood. Regarding treatment: 15 Gy SBRT to primary tumor, nephrectomy 4 weeks later. The CDR3 contains 16 residues. Losses at the gene ends were 2 bases for V and 2 bases for J; bases not matched to a gene: 4. From germline, CDR1 is MDHEN and CDR2 SYDVKM. This TCR was recovered from a man aged 50 to 60 with renal cell carcinoma. This specimen consisted of blood, obtained from a patient whose treatment included radiotherapy and nephrectomy. The gene calls are TRBV28 and TRBJ2-1; 9 bases map to TRBD2. CDR3 in DNA: TGTGCCAGCAGTTTAATAGCGGGAGTAACCTACAATGAGCAGTTCTTC. Translated: CASSLIAGVTYNEQFF.